The next 10 T cell receptor beta chains were all read from a single sample in a study of regulatory T cells in long-lasting Graves disease. Time point specified: newly diagnosed GD, antithyroid drugs for less than 3 months. The TCR library was prepared using RNA isolated from PBMCs. iRepertoire HTBI primers and Arm-PCR of CDR3 regions built TCR beta libraries. From the multiplex PCR reads, TCRdb called clonotypes with MiXCR, one entry per CDR3 protein. This table has some 400,000 distinct CDR3 sequences, 15% appearing once. This sample was also put to use in a study of T cells in Graves' hyperthyroidism and ophthalmopathy.

The specimen comprised peripheral blood mononuclear cells (PBMCs), sampled at new diagnosis, from a patient treated with antithyroid drugs. The receptors come from a young woman with Graves disease.

The rearrangement links TRBV29-1 to TRBJ1-1, with D uncertain. V was shortened by 7 bases and J by 2 bases, with 5 bases between the two germline ends. The germline V gene has CDR1 SQVTM and CDR2 ANQGSEA. The length of the CDR3 is 10 residues. DNA of the CDR3: TGCAGCGGGGGTAACACTGAAGCTTTCTTT. It yields the protein CSGGNTEAFF. The full variable domain, with the rest looked up from reference TRBV29-1 and TRBJ1-1, is SAVISQKPSRDICQRGTSLTIQCQVDSQVTMMFWYRQQPGQSLTLIATANQGSEATYESGFVIDKFPISRPNLTFSTLTVSNMSPEDSSIYLCSGGNTEAFFGQGTRLTVV.

Of note for this clonotype: A far bigger clonotype differs at one base, so this is likely a read error. As the CDR3 is not closed by the conserved phenylalanine or tryptophan, this likely results from a read error. In DNA form, the CDR3 reads TGTGCCAGCAGTTTCGGGGTTAGCAATCAGCCCCAGCATTTG. This gives the protein CASSFGVSNQPQHL. The chain uses TRBV27 and TRBJ1-5; no firm D call. Trimming removed 3 bases at V and 0 bases at J, with 6 bases between. The CDR3 totals 14 residues. Per the germline V gene, CDR1 is MNHEY and CDR2 is SMNVEV (reference sequence).

This clonotype was counted only a few times. V gene TRBV27 combines with J gene TRBJ2-5; 7 bases map to TRBD1. Judging by the DNA end, TRBJ2-1 fits better; the J call may be wrong. The CDR3 consists of 13 residues. The germline V gene encodes CDR1 MNHEY and CDR2 SMNVEV (reference sequence). The CDR3 is CASSWDSFNEQFF. In DNA form, the CDR3 reads TGTGCCAGCAGTTGGGACAGTTTTAATGAGCAGTTCTTC.

This clonotype was observed at least ten times. The chain recombines TRBV7-3 with TRBJ2-3; 9 nucleotides agree with TRBD2. The CDR3 is made up of 15 amino acids. Germline CDR1 SGHTA, CDR2 FQGTGA. V shed 8 bases and J 6 bases; nucleotides not matched to a gene: 12. CDR3 nucleotides: TGTGCCAGCGGGAAGGAGCTAGCGGGAAAGGATACGCAGTATTTT. Its translation: CASGKELAGKDTQYF.

At least ten counts were recorded for this clonotype. The chain employs TRBV20-1 and TRBJ1-1, with unresolved D. Germline V gene sequence: CDR1 DFQATT, CDR2 SNEGSKA (reference sequence). V shed 6 bases and J shed 1 base, with 3 bases lying between them. The CDR3 is 10 amino acids. CDR3 region: CSAQNTEAFF. The CDR3 DNA reads TGCAGTGCCCAGAACACTGAAGCTTTCTTT.

This clonotype was recorded at least ten times. The V gene is TRBV5-1, the J gene TRBJ2-1; 9 bases line up with TRBD2. The CDR3 has 14 residues. Germline V gene sequence: CDR1 SGHRS, CDR2 YFSETQ. The J segment lost 12 bases and the V segment lost 4 bases, leaving 11 bases of the junction unmatched. The CDR3 DNA sequence: TGCGCCAGCAGCGCGGGGGGGCAGTCCTCCCTGCAGTTCTTC. This encodes CASSAGGQSSLQFF. The full variable domain, its missing parts supplied by reference TRBV5-1 and TRBJ2-1, is KAGVTQTPRYLIKTRGQQVTLSCSPISGHRSVSWYQQTPGQGLQFLFEYFSETQRNKGNFPGRFSGRQFSNSRSEMNVSTLELGDSALYLCASSAGGQSSLQFFGPGTRLTVL.

This clonotype was counted only a few times. This chain links TRBV6-2 or TRBV6-3 with TRBJ2-7; no definite D call. CDR3 length: 14 residues. Trimming removed 7 bases at V and 0 bases at J, with 13 bases between. CDR1 and CDR2 from the germline V gene are MNHEY and SVGEGT. As DNA, the CDR3 is TGTGCCAGCACAGAACCGGTTAACTCCTACGAGCAGTACTTC. Its protein is CASTEPVNSYEQYF.

This clonotype was counted many times. The CDR3 bases are TGTGCCAGCAGTCGTGCCGGGTCTGGGGCCAACGTCCTGACTTTC. Translated, it gives CASSRAGSGANVLTF. The chain uses TRBV12-3 or TRBV12-4 and TRBJ2-6; D call uncertain. V was cut by 5 bases and J by 1 base, with 9 bases left in between. The CDR3 is made up of 15 amino acids.

This chain links TRBV2 with TRBJ2-2, with a possible D match to TRBD2 (6 bases). CDR1 and CDR2 (germline): SNHLY, FYNNEI. The CDR3 runs 16 residues. Trimming cost V 3 bases and J 8 bases, with 19 bases left between them. The CDR3 region has the DNA TGTGCCAGCAGTGACCTACTAGCACTCCTTGGAGGGGAGCTGTTTTTT. Translated: CASSDLLALLGGELFF.

V is TRBV11-2 and J is TRBJ2-7; the match to TRBD2 covers 11 bases. CDR1 is SGHAT and CDR2 is FQNNGV in the germline V gene. The V segment lost 2 bases and the J segment 1 base; nucleotides outside the gene matches: 7. This CDR3 has 17 residues. This chain's CDR3 is CASSLRIAGGPSYEQYF. The CDR3 coding sequence is TGTGCCAGCAGCTTACGGATAGCGGGAGGGCCTTCCTACGAGCAGTACTTC.